The 8 T cell receptor beta chains below all came from one sample that was sequenced in a study of identical twins. TCRdb fed the 5' RACE reads into MiXCR, producing one record per CDR3 protein. The top ten hold 5.4% of the sample, which has about 240,000 distinct CDR3 sequences, 6% to 8.5% seen once. Another study also made use of these data, one on yellow fever vaccine responses in identical twins.

Specimen: CD8+ T cells sorted from blood. These receptors all stem from a woman under 30 in good health.

This clonotype was recorded at least ten times. The chain carries TRBV12-3 or TRBV12-4 and TRBJ1-1; 8 nucleotides align to TRBD1. Trimming cost V 4 bases and J 1 base; bases outside gene matches: 8. The CDR3 is 16 amino acids. CDR3 loop: CASSWGPTGGNTEAFF. The CDR3, as DNA: TGTGCCAGCAGTTGGGGCCCAACAGGGGGGAACACTGAAGCTTTCTTT.

The table lists this clonotype with a few counts. The V call is TRBV2, the J call TRBJ2-7, with unresolved D. V shed 4 bases and J shed 0 bases, with 10 bases lying between them. The germline V gene encodes CDR1 SNHLY and CDR2 FYNNEI. The CDR3 is made up of 14 amino acids. Written as DNA, the CDR3 is TGTGCCAGCAGTGCGGGCAGATTCTCCTACGAGCAGTACGTC. Translation: CASSAGRFSYEQYV.

Many counts were recorded for this clonotype. The V gene is TRBV6-2 or TRBV6-3, the J gene TRBJ2-7, with 7 bases aligning to TRBD1. Per the germline V gene, CDR1 is MNHEY and CDR2 is SVGEGT. The CDR3 is 15 residues long. V trimming: 5 bases; J trimming: 5 bases; junction bases outside the gene matches: 12. The CDR3 sequence is CASSDLRDSFHEQYF. The CDR3, as DNA: TGTGCCAGCAGTGATCTCCGGGACAGTTTCCACGAGCAGTACTTC.

The rearrangement uses TRBV11-2 and TRBJ2-7; no clear D. The CDR3 length is 13 residues. V was cut by 0 bases and J by 2 bases, with 5 bases left in between. From germline, CDR1 is SGHAT and CDR2 FQNNGV. In nucleotides, the CDR3 is TGTGCCAGCAGCTTAGAGATCCCCTACGAGCAGTACGTC. Translation gives CASSLEIPYEQYV.

This clonotype was observed a handful of times. This chain uses TRBV27 with TRBJ2-3, with D unresolved. The CDR3 loop spans 12 amino acids. Trimming pared 5 bases from V and 4 bases from J, leaving 7 bases between. Germline V gene data show CDR1 as MNHEY and CDR2 as SMNVEV (reference sequence). The CDR3 sequence is CASSGRADTQYF. For the CDR3, the DNA is TGTGCCAGCAGTGGAAGAGCAGATACGCAGTATTTT.

This clonotype was observed a handful of times. This chain joins TRBV5-5 and TRBJ2-1; TRBD1 is a possible D gene (6 bases). The CDR3 is 16 amino acids. V was shortened by 5 bases and J by 0 bases, with 15 bases between the two germline ends. The germline CDR1 and CDR2 sequences are SGHKS and YYEKEE (reference sequence). The CDR3 loop is CASSTQGLSSYNEQFF. The CDR3 nucleotides are TGTGCCAGCAGTACCCAGGGGTTGAGCTCCTACAATGAGCAGTTCTTC.

This clonotype turned up a few times. The chain is built from TRBV14 and TRBJ2-3; 7 bases match TRBD2. The CDR3 spans 13 residues. Germline V gene lookup returns CDR1 SGHDN and CDR2 FVKESK. V was clipped by 1 base and J by 6 bases; unmatched bases: 1. The CDR3 DNA sequence: TGTGCCAGCAGCCAAGCGGGGGGTGATACGCAGTATTTT. As protein: CASSQAGGDTQYF.

The DNA for the CDR3 is TGTGCCACCAGCACCCCCCTTGGTAGCGGGACCGGTTCCTACGAGCAGTACTTC. The encoded protein is CATSTPLGSGTGSYEQYF. V usage is TRBV15 and J usage is TRBJ2-7; 8 bases agree with TRBD2. This CDR3 is 18 amino acids long. CDR1 and CDR2 (germline): LNHNV, YYDKDF (reference sequence). The V and J ends lost 4 bases and 1 base, in that order; junction bases with no gene match: 15.